Each of the 11 T cell receptor beta chains below was sequenced from the same sample in a study of cytomegalovirus exposure and HLA in healthy donors. The method was immunoSEQ multiplex PCR; TCRdb's version includes in-frame clones alone and lacks a portion of them. The sample includes about 160,000 clones, roughly 91% of them seen just once. The sample comprised PBMCs. Receptors originate from a woman aged 18-29 years in good health and CMV-seropositive.

This clone is a singleton in its sample. At one end, the junction sequence differs from germline, possibly due to a read error. The genes are TRBV5-1 and TRBJ2-7, with 7 bases that match TRBD2. Germline V gives CDR1 SGHRS, CDR2 YFSETQ. The CDR3 sequence is 14 residues long. The CDR3 reads CASSLTSVSSEQYF. The CDR3 DNA reads as TGCGCCAGCAGCTTGACTAGCGTATCCTCCGAGCAGTACTTC.

The chain uses TRBV30 and TRBJ1-2; 8 bases agree with TRBD1. CDR1 and CDR2 from the germline V gene are GTSNPN and SVGIG (reference sequence). Losses at the gene ends were 2 bases for V and 8 bases for J; bases not matched to a gene: 13. This CDR3 has 15 amino acids. CDR3 amino acids: CAWSIGQGINYGYTF. In DNA form, the CDR3 reads TGTGCCTGGAGTATTGGACAGGGCATCAATTACGGCTACACCTTC.

The chain uses TRBV5-5 and TRBJ2-5, with 7 bases identical to TRBD2. The junction had 4 bases not matched to a gene; V was cut back by 2 bases and J by 3 bases. The CDR3 is 14 residues long. In germline, CDR1 is SGHKS, CDR2 YYEKEE (reference sequence). The CDR3 coding sequence is TGTGCCAGCAGCTTTAGGCTAGCGGAAGAGACCCAGTACTTC. It is translated as CASSFRLAEETQYF. Full variable domain (outside the CDR3, taken from reference TRBV5-5 and TRBJ2-5): DAGVTQSPTHLIKTRGQQVTLRCSPISGHKSVSWYQQVLGQGPQFIFQYYEKEERGRGNFPDRFSARQFPNYSSELNVNALLLGDSALYLCASSFRLAEETQYFGPGTRLLVL.

The V call is TRBV18, the J call TRBJ1-2; 7 bases are a match to TRBD1. CDR3 size: 13 residues. Germline V lookup: CDR1 KGHSH, CDR2 LQKENI. V was clipped by 4 bases and J by 3 bases; unmatched bases: 2. In DNA, the CDR3 is TGTGCCAGCTCACGACAGGGAGACTATGGCTACACCTTC. The encoded protein is CASSRQGDYGYTF.

Comment on this clone: The germline gene is not matched at one end of the junction; a read error may be the cause. The chain carries TRBV5-6 and TRBJ1-2; 8 nucleotides match TRBD1. Germline lookup yields CDR1 SGHDT and CDR2 YYEEEE. The CDR3 runs to 16 residues. The CDR3 is CARSLADRGHWGGYTF. The CDR3 DNA reads TGTGCCCGCAGCTTGGCAGACAGGGGCCACTGGGGGGGCTACACCTTC.

The chain uses TRBV4-1 and TRBJ2-5; D might be TRBD2 (6 bases). The CDR3 loop spans 16 amino acids. Per germline, CDR1 MGHRA and CDR2 YSYEKL. Between the trimmed V and J ends, which lost 4 bases and 1 base, there was a span of 16 bases. The chain's CDR3 is CASSPPGERAQETQYF. As DNA, the CDR3 is TGCGCCAGCAGCCCCCCGGGGGAGCGGGCCCAAGAGACCCAGTACTTC.

The rearrangement joins TRBV5-5 to TRBJ1-3; D is unclear. The length of the CDR3 is 15 residues. The germline CDR1 and CDR2 sequences are SGHKS and YYEKEE (reference sequence). Trimming stripped 0 bases from V and 0 bases from J, with 7 bases between. The CDR3 coding sequence is TGTGCCAGCAGCTTGGTGGCGGACTCTGGAAACACCATATATTTT. Translation: CASSLVADSGNTIYF. The entire variable domain, with the rest obtained from reference TRBV5-5 and TRBJ1-3, is as follows: DAGVTQSPTHLIKTRGQQVTLRCSPISGHKSVSWYQQVLGQGPQFIFQYYEKEERGRGNFPDRFSARQFPNYSSELNVNALLLGDSALYLCASSLVADSGNTIYFGEGSWLTVV.

This chain joins TRBV5-1 and TRBJ1-4; 8 nucleotides agree with TRBD1. Germline CDR1 SGHRS, CDR2 YFSETQ. The CDR3 is 15 amino acids. The junction had 5 bases not matched to a gene; V was cut back by 4 bases and J by 3 bases. CDR3: CASSRGQVSNEKLFF. CDR3 DNA: TGCGCCAGCAGCAGGGGACAGGTTTCTAATGAAAAACTGTTTTTT. Together with reference TRBV5-1 and TRBJ1-4, the CDR3 gives the full variable domain: KAGVTQTPRYLIKTRGQQVTLSCSPISGHRSVSWYQQTPGQGLQFLFEYFSETQRNKGNFPGRFSGRQFSNSRSEMNVSTLELGDSALYLCASSRGQVSNEKLFFGSGTQLSVL.

This chain connects TRBV28 to TRBJ2-2; a possible D gene is TRBD2 (6 bases). CDR1 MDHEN and CDR2 SYDVKM come from the germline V gene. The CDR3 consists of 14 residues. Trimming stripped 7 bases from V and 4 bases from J, with 13 bases between. The CDR3 nucleotides are TGTGCCAGCAACACGGGAGATGTCACCGGGGAGCTGTTTTTT. Its protein product is CASNTGDVTGELFF.

V gene TRBV5-6 combines with J gene TRBJ2-7; 10 bases align to TRBD1. CDR1 and CDR2 from the germline V gene are SGHDT and YYEEEE. This CDR3 comprises 15 residues. V shed 5 bases, J shed 4 bases, and the junction held 9 bases outside the gene matches. CDR3 sequence reads: CASRRDRGKAYEQYF. CDR3 in DNA: TGTGCCAGCAGACGGGACAGGGGAAAGGCTTACGAGCAGTACTTC.

For this clone: The junction and the germline gene differ at one end; a read error may be behind it. The rearrangement uses TRBV7-7 and TRBJ2-1; TRBD1 matches at 10 bases. This CDR3 has 17 residues. Germline V gene lookup returns CDR1 SSHAT and CDR2 FNYEAQ (reference sequence). In nucleotides, the CDR3 is TGTGCTAGCAGCTTTCGGCCGGGACAGGGGACTTACAATGAGCAGTTCTTC. This codes for CASSFRPGQGTYNEQFF.